One sample yielded the 21 T cell receptor beta chains listed below, sequenced in a study of blood T cell repertoires in COVID-19. Repertoires were generated with immunoSEQ multiplex PCR, while TCRdb's copy carries only in-frame clones and drops some. The table records around 130,000 clones, more than 75% of them present only once. Sequenced: peripheral blood. These TCRs come from a woman aged 60-70 years with acute or convalescent COVID-19.

The V and J genes are TRBV7-6 and TRBJ2-7; 7 bases line up with TRBD2. This CDR3 is built from 13 residues. Germline V lookup: CDR1 SGHVS, CDR2 FNYEAQ. Germline trimming cut 2 bases from V and 3 bases from J; bases unmatched to any gene: 1. Here the CDR3 DNA reads TGTGCCAGCAGCTTAACGGGGGGCTACGAGCAGTACTTC. This sequence encodes CASSLTGGYEQYF.

The rearrangement joins TRBV27 to TRBJ1-1; perhaps TRBD1 as D (5 bases). Trimming cost V 0 bases and J 0 bases, with 5 bases left between them. Per germline, CDR1 MNHEY and CDR2 SMNVEV (reference sequence). This CDR3 has 14 amino acids. The CDR3 DNA sequence: TGTGCCAGCAGTTTATCAGGGGTGAACACTGAAGCTTTCTTT. The encoded protein is CASSLSGVNTEAFF.

This clone occurred once. The rearrangement links TRBV2 to TRBJ1-3; D remains unclear. The CDR3 has 14 residues. V was cut by 7 bases and J by 2 bases, with 12 bases left in between. The germline V gene has CDR1 SNHLY and CDR2 FYNNEI. DNA of the CDR3: TGTGCCAGCATAAGTCAGTCCACTGGAAACACCATATATTTT. Translated, it gives CASISQSTGNTIYF.

The gene calls are TRBV19 and TRBJ1-4; D not resolved. Trimming stripped 6 bases from V and 5 bases from J, with 16 bases between. Germline CDR1 reads LNHDA; CDR2 reads SQIVND (reference sequence). The CDR3 is made up of 15 amino acids. CDR3 nucleotides: TGTGCCAGTAGACCATCGGGAGAAGGGAATGAAAAACTGTTTTTT. Translated, it gives CASRPSGEGNEKLFF. The variable domain in full, with the rest retrieved from reference TRBV19 and TRBJ1-4, is DGGITQSPKYLFRKEGQNVTLSCEQNLNHDAMYWYRQDPGQGLRLIYYSQIVNDFQKGDIAEGYSVSREKKESFPLTVTSAQKNPTAFYLCASRPSGEGNEKLFFGSGTQLSVL.

V usage is TRBV5-4 and J usage is TRBJ1-2, with 7 bases aligning to TRBD1. Germline V lookup: CDR1 SGHNT, CDR2 YYREEE (reference sequence). After removal of 3 bases from V and 0 bases from J, the junction contained 8 bases not matched to a gene. The CDR3 is 16 amino acids. For the CDR3, the DNA is TGTGCCAGCAGCTCGACAGGGAACCTACCTAACTATGGCTACACCTTC. Translating gives CASSSTGNLPNYGYTF.

This clone was recorded only once. V usage is TRBV5-1 and J usage is TRBJ1-5; 7 positions match TRBD1. With 1 base clipped from V and 0 bases from J, the junction kept 1 base outside the gene matches. Germline V gives CDR1 SGHRS, CDR2 YFSETQ. This CDR3 has 15 residues. As DNA, the CDR3 is TGCGCCAGCAGCTTGACAGGGGATAGCAATCAGCCCCAGCATTTT. This codes for CASSLTGDSNQPQHF.

On this clone itself: This sample also contains other DNA sequences that code for the same CDR3. J is TRBJ2-3 and V is TRBV5-1, with 12 bases identical to TRBD2. V was clipped by 0 bases and J by 1 base; unmatched bases: 0. This CDR3 contains 16 residues. Germline values: CDR1 SGHRS, CDR2 YFSETQ. In DNA form, the CDR3 reads TGCGCCAGCAGCTTGGGACTAGCGGGAGGCACAGATACGCAGTATTTT. Protein sequence: CASSLGLAGGTDTQYF.

This clone was detected once. The J gene is TRBJ2-1, the V gene TRBV7-9; D unresolved. The CDR3 is made up of 14 amino acids. V lost 5 bases, J lost 0 bases, and 8 bases lay in between. Germline loops: CDR1 SEHNR, CDR2 FQNEAQ (reference sequence). The CDR3 region is CASSKGASYNEQFF. The CDR3 DNA reads as TGTGCCAGCAGCAAAGGCGCCTCCTACAATGAGCAGTTCTTC.

The rearrangement joins TRBV28 to TRBJ1-4, with D unresolved. Trimming stripped 5 bases from V and 4 bases from J, with 14 bases between. The CDR3 totals 15 residues. Germline V gives CDR1 MDHEN, CDR2 SYDVKM. The DNA of the CDR3 is TGTGCCAGCAGTGAATTCCAGTTCCTTAATGAAAAACTGTTTTTT. Its protein product is CASSEFQFLNEKLFF.

The rearrangement uses TRBV4-1 and TRBJ1-5, with 8 bases matching TRBD1. Germline values: CDR1 MGHRA, CDR2 YSYEKL. V lost 0 bases and J lost 3; bases outside the gene matches: 10. The CDR3 sequence is 18 residues long. CDR3 sequence reads: CASSQERSQGASNQPQHF. The CDR3 DNA reads TGCGCCAGCAGCCAAGAAAGGTCGCAGGGGGCATCCAATCAGCCCCAGCATTTT.

The V gene is TRBV27, the J gene TRBJ1-4; 9 positions agree with TRBD1. The CDR3 length is 14 residues. With V trimmed by 6 bases and J by 8 bases, 7 bases remained unmatched. Germline values: CDR1 MNHEY, CDR2 SMNVEV (reference sequence). Written as DNA, the CDR3 is TGTGCCAGCAGCCTACAGGGGGCGCGAGAAAAACTGTTTTTT. As protein: CASSLQGAREKLFF.

The chain couples TRBV5-1 to TRBJ1-2, with D possibly being TRBD1 (5 bases). In germline, CDR1 is SGHRS, CDR2 YFSETQ. The CDR3 sequence is 14 residues long. Between the trimmed V and J ends, which lost 0 bases and 2 bases, there was a span of 8 bases. The CDR3 nucleotides read TGCGCCAGCAGCTTGGCGGACACGAACTATGGCTACACCTTC. Translation: CASSLADTNYGYTF.

This chain joins TRBV21-1 and TRBJ2-7; TRBD1, the table's D call, was not compared with the DNA. TRBV21-1 is described as a pseudogene. This CDR3 has 15 amino acids. The CDR3 DNA reads as TGTGCCAGCAGCAAAGAAGGGGACAGCTCCTACGAGCAGTACTTC. This translates into CASSKEGDSSYEQYF.

The chain carries TRBV28 and TRBJ2-2; D possibly corresponds to TRBD1 (8 bases). V was shortened by 4 bases and J by 1 base, with 19 bases between the two germline ends. CDR1 and CDR2 (germline): MDHEN, SYDVKM. The CDR3 extends over 18 amino acids. The CDR3, as DNA: TGTGCCAGCAGTTCGGTCAGGGGGCGGGAGAGGAACACCGGGGAGCTGTTTTTT. It encodes CASSSVRGRERNTGELFF.

In DNA form, the CDR3 reads TGTGCCAGCAATACGAGACTTTTCTCTGGAAACACCATATATTTT. Translating gives CASNTRLFSGNTIYF. This chain uses TRBV6-5 with TRBJ1-3; D is uncertain. Per the germline V gene, CDR1 is MNHEY and CDR2 is SVGAGI. The V gene lost 7 bases and the J gene lost 0 bases, with 13 bases spanning the gap. The length of the CDR3 is 15 residues.

The gene calls are TRBV18 and TRBJ2-7, with D possibly being TRBD2 (5 bases). V lost 6 bases to trimming and J lost 2 bases, with 14 bases between them. This CDR3 spans 14 amino acids. From germline, CDR1 is KGHSH and CDR2 LQKENI. The CDR3 nucleotides read TGTGCCAGCTCCCCCCCCGGGATCCCCTACGAGCAGTACTTC. Its translation is CASSPPGIPYEQYF.

The gene calls are TRBV29-1 and TRBJ2-1; D is perhaps TRBD1 (5 bases). The CDR3 spans 14 residues. The ends were cut back, 4 bases at V and 0 bases at J, with 10 bases in the middle. Per the germline V gene, CDR1 is SQVTM and CDR2 is ANQGSEA. The chain's CDR3 is CSVGGASSYNEQFF. CDR3 bases: TGCAGCGTTGGGGGCGCCAGCTCCTACAATGAGCAGTTCTTC.

As to this clone: The same CDR3 can be traced to other DNA sequences in this sample. The chain carries TRBV28 and TRBJ2-7, with D possibly TRBD2 on 6 matching bases. This CDR3 spans 14 amino acids. Germline lookup yields CDR1 MDHEN and CDR2 SYDVKM. CDR3 in DNA: TGCGCCACCTCGACTAGTTGGTCCGGCTACGAGCAGTACGTC. Amino acids: CATSTSWSGYEQYV.

This chain joins TRBV10-3 and TRBJ2-3; D gene unclear. The ends were cut back, 3 bases at V and 0 bases at J, with 7 bases in the middle. Germline CDR1 is ENHRY and CDR2 is SYGVKD. The CDR3 totals 14 residues. The CDR3 sequence is CAISENFSTDTQYF. CDR3 bases: TGTGCCATCAGTGAAAACTTTAGCACAGATACGCAGTATTTT.

V is TRBV7-3 and J is TRBJ2-2, with 7 positions matching TRBD1. Germline V gives CDR1 SGHTA, CDR2 FQGTGA. J lost 4 bases, V lost 5 bases, and 4 bases had no gene match. CDR3 length: 14 residues. The DNA for the CDR3 is TGTGCCAGCAGCCCGACAGGGAGCACCGGGGAGCTGTTTTTT. It yields the protein CASSPTGSTGELFF. Full variable domain (outside the CDR3, taken from reference TRBV7-3 and TRBJ2-2): GAGVSQTPSNKVTEKGKYVELRCDPISGHTALYWYRQSLGQGPEFLIYFQGTGAADDSGLPNDRFFAVRPEGSVSTLKIQRTERGDSAVYLCASSPTGSTGELFFGEGSRLTVL.

J is TRBJ2-1 and V is TRBV3-1 (or the pseudogene TRBV3-2), with 7 nucleotides matching TRBD2. Germline V gives CDR1 LGHDT, CDR2 YNNKEL (reference sequence). The V gene end was trimmed by 0 bases and the J gene end by 2 bases; junction bases not matched to a gene: 7. CDR3 length: 17 residues. The CDR3 DNA reads TGTGCCAGCAGCCAAGAAGTGGTCCTAGCGGCCTACAATGAGCAGTTCTTC. It encodes CASSQEVVLAAYNEQFF.